This T cell receptor (beta chain) stems from a study of shared clonotypes between healthy human individuals. The study, taken as a whole, reports: Even with large depth, rarefaction showed that sorted-subset sequencing was incomplete. Against clonotypes common to all four donors, non-shared ones had lower generation probabilities.

Trimming pared 2 bases from V and 8 bases from J, leaving 9 bases between. Per the germline V gene, CDR1 is DFQATT and CDR2 is SNEGSKA (reference sequence). The CDR3 is 11 amino acids. Worth noting for this clone: No antigen is known for it.

Genomic DNA of every subset was divided equally among multiple immunoSEQ plates. As originally analysed: ImmunoSEQ output held junction-only sequences without quality scores, so filtering differed. Measured with immunoSEQ multiplex PCR; TCRdb has only the in-frame clones, and not every one. That table supplies the V and J calls and clone size; D and trimming were determined from the DNA. The sample has approximately 2,000,000 clones; roughly 92% are singletons. The clonotype originates from a man between 18 and 29 years old in good health. Some clones in this sample may be carry-over from other donors' samples. This chain connects TRBV20-1 to TRBJ1-1; no reliable D call. The sequenced sample consisted of naive CD4+ T cells from PBMCs. Subset of the sample: CD45RA+ positively selected. The CDR3 sequence: CSARPGEEAFF. The CDR3 DNA follows: TGCAGTGCTAGACCGGGAGAGGAAGCTTTCTTT.